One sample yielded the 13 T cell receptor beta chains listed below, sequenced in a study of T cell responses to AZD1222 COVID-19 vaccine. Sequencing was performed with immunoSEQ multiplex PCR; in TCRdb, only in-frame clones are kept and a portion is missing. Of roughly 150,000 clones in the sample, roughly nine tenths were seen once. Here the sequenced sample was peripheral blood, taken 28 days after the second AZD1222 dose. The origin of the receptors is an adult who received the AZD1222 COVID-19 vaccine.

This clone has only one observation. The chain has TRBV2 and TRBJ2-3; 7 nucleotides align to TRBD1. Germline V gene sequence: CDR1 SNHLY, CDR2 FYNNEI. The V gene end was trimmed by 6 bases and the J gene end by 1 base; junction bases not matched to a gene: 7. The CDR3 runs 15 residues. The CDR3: CASRGTVSGTDTQYF. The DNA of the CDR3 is TGTGCCAGCAGGGGGACAGTTTCGGGCACAGATACGCAGTATTTT.

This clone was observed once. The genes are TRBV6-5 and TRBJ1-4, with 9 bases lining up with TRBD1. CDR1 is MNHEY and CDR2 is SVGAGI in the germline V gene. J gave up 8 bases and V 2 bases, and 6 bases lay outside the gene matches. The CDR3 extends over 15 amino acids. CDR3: CASSYGGTGFEKLFF. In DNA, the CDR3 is TGTGCCAGCAGTTACGGGGGGACAGGGTTCGAAAAACTGTTTTTT.

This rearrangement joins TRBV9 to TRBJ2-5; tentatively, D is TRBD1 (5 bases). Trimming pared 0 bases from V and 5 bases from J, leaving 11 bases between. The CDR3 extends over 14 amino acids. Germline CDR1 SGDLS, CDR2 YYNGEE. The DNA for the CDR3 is TGTGCCAGCAGCGTAGCTTCACCAGGGGAGACCCAGTACTTC. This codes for CASSVASPGETQYF.

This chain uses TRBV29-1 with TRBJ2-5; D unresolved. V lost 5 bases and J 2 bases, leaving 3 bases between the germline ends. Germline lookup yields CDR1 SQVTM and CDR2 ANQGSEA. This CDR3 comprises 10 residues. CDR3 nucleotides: TGCAGCGTTACACAAGAGACCCAGTACTTC. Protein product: CSVTQETQYF.

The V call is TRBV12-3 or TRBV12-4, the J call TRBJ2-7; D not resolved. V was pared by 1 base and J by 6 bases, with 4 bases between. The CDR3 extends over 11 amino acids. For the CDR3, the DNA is TGTGCCAGCAGTTTAGGTGCCGAGCAGTACTTC. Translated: CASSLGAEQYF.

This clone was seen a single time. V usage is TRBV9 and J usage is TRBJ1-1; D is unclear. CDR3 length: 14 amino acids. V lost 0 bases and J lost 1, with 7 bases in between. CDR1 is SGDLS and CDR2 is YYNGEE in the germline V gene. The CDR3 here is CASSVAIQNTEAFF. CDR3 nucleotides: TGTGCCAGCAGCGTAGCGATACAGAACACTGAAGCTTTCTTT. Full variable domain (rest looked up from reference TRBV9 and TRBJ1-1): DSGVTQTPKHLITATGQRVTLRCSPRSGDLSVYWYQQSLDQGLQFLIQYYNGEERAKGNILERFSAQQFPDLHSELNLSSLELGDSALYFCASSVAIQNTEAFFGQGTRLTVV.

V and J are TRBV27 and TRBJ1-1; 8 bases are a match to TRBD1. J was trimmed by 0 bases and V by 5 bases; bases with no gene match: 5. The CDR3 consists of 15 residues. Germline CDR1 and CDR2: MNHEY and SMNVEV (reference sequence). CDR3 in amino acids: CASSPQGDMNTEAFF. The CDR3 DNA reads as TGTGCCAGCAGTCCACAGGGGGACATGAACACTGAAGCTTTCTTT.

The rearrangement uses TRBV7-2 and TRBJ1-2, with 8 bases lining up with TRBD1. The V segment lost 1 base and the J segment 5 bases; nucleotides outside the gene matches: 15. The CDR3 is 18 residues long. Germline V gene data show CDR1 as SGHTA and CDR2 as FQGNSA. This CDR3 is CASSLVVLSTGVGYGYTF. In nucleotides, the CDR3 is TGTGCCAGCAGCTTAGTTGTTCTGTCGACAGGGGTCGGGTATGGCTACACCTTC.

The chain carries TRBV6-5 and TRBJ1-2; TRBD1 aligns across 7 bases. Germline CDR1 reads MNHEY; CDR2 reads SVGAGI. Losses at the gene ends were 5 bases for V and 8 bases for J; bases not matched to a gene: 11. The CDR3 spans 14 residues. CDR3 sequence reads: CASSRDSKLGGYTF. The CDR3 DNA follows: TGTGCCAGCAGTAGGGACAGCAAATTAGGCGGCTACACCTTC.

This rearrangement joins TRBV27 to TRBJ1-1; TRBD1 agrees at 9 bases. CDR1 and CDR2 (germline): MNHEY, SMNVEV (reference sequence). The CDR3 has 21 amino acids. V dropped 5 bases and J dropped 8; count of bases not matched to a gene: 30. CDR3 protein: CASSQYGGTWAVTGGGREAFF. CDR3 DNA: TGTGCCAGCAGTCAATACGGGGGGACATGGGCGGTCACAGGGGGCGGCAGGGAAGCTTTCTTT.

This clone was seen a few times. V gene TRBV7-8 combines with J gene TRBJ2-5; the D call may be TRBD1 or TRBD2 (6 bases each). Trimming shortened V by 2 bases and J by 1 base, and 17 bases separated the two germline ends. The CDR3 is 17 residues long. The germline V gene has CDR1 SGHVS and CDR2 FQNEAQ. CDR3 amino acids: CASSLRRGVRGQETQYF. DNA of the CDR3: TGTGCCAGCAGCTTAAGGAGGGGGGTTCGGGGCCAAGAGACCCAGTACTTC. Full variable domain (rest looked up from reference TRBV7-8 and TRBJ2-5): GAGVSQSPRYKVAKRGQDVALRCDPISGHVSLFWYQQALGQGPEFLTYFQNEAQLDKSGLPSDRFFAERPEGSVSTLKIQRTQQEDSAVYLCASSLRRGVRGQETQYFGPGTRLLVL.

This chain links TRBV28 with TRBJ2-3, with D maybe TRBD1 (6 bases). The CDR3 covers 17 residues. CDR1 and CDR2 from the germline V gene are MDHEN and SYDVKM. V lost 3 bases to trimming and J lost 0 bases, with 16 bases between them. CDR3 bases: TGTGCCAGCAGTTTTCCCGACAGGAGATCTAGCACAGATACGCAGTATTTT. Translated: CASSFPDRRSSTDTQYF.

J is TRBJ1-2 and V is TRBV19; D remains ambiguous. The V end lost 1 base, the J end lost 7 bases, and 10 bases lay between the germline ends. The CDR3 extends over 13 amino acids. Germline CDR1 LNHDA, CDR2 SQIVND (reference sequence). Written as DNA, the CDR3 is TGTGCCAGTAGTATAGCCTTATTCTTTGGCTACACCTTC. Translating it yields CASSIALFFGYTF.